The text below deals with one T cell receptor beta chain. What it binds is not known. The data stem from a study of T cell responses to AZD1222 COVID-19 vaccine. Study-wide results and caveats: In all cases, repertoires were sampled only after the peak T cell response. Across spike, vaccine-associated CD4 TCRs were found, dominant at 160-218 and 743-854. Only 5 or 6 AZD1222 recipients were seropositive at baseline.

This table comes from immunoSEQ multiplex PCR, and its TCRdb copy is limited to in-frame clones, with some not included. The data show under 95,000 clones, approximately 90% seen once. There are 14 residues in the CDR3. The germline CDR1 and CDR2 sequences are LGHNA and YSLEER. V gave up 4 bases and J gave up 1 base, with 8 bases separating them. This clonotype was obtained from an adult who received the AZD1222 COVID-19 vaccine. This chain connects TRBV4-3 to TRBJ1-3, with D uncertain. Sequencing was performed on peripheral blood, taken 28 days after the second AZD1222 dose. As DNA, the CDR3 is TGCGCCAGCAGCCTTGGAGGGTCTGGAAACACCATATATTTT. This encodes CASSLGGSGNTIYF.